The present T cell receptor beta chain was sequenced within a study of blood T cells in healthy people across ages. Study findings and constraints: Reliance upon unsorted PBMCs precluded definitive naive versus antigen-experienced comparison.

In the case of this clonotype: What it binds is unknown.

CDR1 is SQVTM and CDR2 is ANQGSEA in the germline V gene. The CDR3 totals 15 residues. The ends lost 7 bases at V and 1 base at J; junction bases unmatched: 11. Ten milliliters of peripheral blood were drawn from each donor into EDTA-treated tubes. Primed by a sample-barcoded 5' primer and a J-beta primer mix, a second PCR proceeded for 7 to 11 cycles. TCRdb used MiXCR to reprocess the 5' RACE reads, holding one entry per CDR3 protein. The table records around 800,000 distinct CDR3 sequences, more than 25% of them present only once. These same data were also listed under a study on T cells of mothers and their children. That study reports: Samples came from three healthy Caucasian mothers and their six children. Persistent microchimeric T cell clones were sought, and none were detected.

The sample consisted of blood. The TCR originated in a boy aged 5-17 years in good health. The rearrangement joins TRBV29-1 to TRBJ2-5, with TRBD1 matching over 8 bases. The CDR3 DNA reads TGCAGCGATGAGACCCGGGACAGGATCCAAGAGACCCAGTACTTC. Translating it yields CSDETRDRIQETQYF.